This T cell receptor beta chain stems from a study of blood T cell repertoires in COVID-19 (dated by TCRdb to the early 2020s). Regarding the complete study: Collaborator samples came from the United States, Italy and Spain and covered acute and convalescent phases of COVID-19. The material from the prospective study consisted of cDNA or gDNA derived from T cells, B-cell-depleted T cells, or PBMCs. Subjects who had been exposed to COVID-19, were actively infected with it, or had recovered from it provided the deeply sampled blood TCRbeta repertoires that made up the dataset. The repertoires were made available in a free public database intended to serve as a resource for research on the immune response to SARS-CoV-2. Samples came from the ongoing ImmuneRACE study (first 160 participants) plus 1,254 subjects from 6 global collaborators. Sample metadata almost always included a de-identified subject ID, COVID-19 status, age in years and sex. Where available, HLA class I and class II types were obtained from metadata supplied by the sample provider rather than from assay-based typing. Summary of the overall study and its limitations: How much clinical and demographic metadata was included differed by source and by participant, and the metadata was provided uncurated.

The immunoSEQ Assay, a bias-controlled multiplex PCR, was used to amplify TCRbeta CDR3 regions from genomic DNA. The study's processing was this. The number of nucleated cells in each sample was estimated by amplification of reference gene primers within the assay. Sequence reads were collapsed and filtered to measure the absolute abundance of every unique TCRbeta CDR3 rearrangement. For each sample, productive Simpson clonality was calculated as the square root of Simpson's diversity index over productive rearrangements. TCRdb's version of the immuneACCESS table is confined to in-frame rearrangements and falls short of the full clone set. An unresolved V gene accounts for under half of the shortfall where checked; the remainder is of unknown origin. V, J and clone size reflect that table, while D and trimming were determined from the DNA. The sample contains 200,000 to 300,000 clones, about 86% of them found a single time. Over 3% of the sample is held by the ten biggest clonotypes.

In the case of this clone: Its antigen remains unidentified. Base qualities were left out, and no much larger clone turns up one base away.

From the germline V gene (reference sequence), CDR1 is MNHEY and CDR2 is SMNVEV. The CDR3 sequence holds 19 residues, the cysteine and phenylalanine included. The entry retains the CDR3 DNA only, 57 bases that are in frame from base 1. From V the trimming removes 5 bases and from J it removes 0 bases, while the gene matches leave 11 bases of the junction unaccounted for. Samples from volunteer blood donors who had recovered from COVID-19 were contributed by a second Seattle source. Collaborating institutions collected whole blood in K2EDTA tubes following their own protocols. Collaborator samples were shipped for TCRbeta analysis as frozen whole blood, isolated PBMCs, or DNA extracted from either sample type.

The rearrangement combines TRBV27 with TRBJ1-6; 9 middle bases align to TRBD1. The specimen sequenced was peripheral blood. The sequence derives from a woman aged 25 to 39 who had recovered from COVID-19. CDR3 protein: CASSPTGGQGFSYNSPLHF. The nucleotide sequence reads TGTGCCAGCAGTCCCACTGGGGGACAGGGCTTCTCCTATAATTCACCCCTCCACTTT.